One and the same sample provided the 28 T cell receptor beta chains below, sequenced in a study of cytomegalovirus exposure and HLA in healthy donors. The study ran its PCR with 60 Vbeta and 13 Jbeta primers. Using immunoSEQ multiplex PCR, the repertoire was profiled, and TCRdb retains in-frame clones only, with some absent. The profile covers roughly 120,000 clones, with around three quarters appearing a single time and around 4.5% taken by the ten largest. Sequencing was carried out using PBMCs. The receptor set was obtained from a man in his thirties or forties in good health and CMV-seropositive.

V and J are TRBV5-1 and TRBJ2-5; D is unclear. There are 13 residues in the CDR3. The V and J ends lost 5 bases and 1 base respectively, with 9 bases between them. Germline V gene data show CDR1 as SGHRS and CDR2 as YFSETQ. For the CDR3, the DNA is TGCGCCAGCAGTTCTCCGGGCCAAGAGACCCAGTACTTC. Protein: CASSSPGQETQYF. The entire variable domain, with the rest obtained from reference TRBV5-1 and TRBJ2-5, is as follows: KAGVTQTPRYLIKTRGQQVTLSCSPISGHRSVSWYQQTPGQGLQFLFEYFSETQRNKGNFPGRFSGRQFSNSRSEMNVSTLELGDSALYLCASSSPGQETQYFGPGTRLLVL.

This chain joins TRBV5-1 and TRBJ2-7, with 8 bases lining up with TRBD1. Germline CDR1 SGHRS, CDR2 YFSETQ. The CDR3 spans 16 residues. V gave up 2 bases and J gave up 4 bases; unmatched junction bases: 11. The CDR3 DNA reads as TGCGCCAGCAGCTTACTGGGACAGGCCTCGGGATACGAGCAGTACTTC. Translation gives CASSLLGQASGYEQYF.

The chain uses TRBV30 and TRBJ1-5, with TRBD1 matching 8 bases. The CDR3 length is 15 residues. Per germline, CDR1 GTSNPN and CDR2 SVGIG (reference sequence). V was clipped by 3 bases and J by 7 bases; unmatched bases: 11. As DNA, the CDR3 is TGTGCCTGGAGCGCGCTCCCAGGGGGCAGACAGCCCCAGCATTTT. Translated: CAWSALPGGRQPQHF.

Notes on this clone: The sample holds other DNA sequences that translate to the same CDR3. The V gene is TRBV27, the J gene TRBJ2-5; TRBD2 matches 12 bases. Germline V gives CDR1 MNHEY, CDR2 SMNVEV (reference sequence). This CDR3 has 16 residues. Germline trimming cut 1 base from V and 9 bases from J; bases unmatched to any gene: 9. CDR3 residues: CASSLWTSGAQGSQYF. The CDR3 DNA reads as TGTGCCAGCAGTTTATGGACTAGCGGGGCCCAGGGATCCCAGTACTTC.

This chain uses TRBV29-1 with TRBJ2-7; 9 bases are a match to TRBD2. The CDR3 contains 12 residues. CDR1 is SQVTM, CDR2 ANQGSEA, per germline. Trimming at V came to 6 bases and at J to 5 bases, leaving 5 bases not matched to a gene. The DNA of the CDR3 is TGCAGCGTGGGGACTAGCCGGCACGAGCAGTACTTC. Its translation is CSVGTSRHEQYF.

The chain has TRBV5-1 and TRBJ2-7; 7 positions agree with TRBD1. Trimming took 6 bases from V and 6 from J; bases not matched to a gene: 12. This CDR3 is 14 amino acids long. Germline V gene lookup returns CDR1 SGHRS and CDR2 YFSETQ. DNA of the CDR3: TGCGCCAGCATAAGCGAACAGGGGTCGCCCGAGCAGTACTTC. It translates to CASISEQGSPEQYF.

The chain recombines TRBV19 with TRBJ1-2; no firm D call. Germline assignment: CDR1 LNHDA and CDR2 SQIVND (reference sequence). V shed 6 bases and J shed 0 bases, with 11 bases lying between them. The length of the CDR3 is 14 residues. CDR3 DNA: TGTGCCAGTAGAGAGTACGGGGCTAACTATGGCTACACCTTC. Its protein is CASREYGANYGYTF. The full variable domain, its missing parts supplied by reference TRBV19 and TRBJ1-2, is DGGITQSPKYLFRKEGQNVTLSCEQNLNHDAMYWYRQDPGQGLRLIYYSQIVNDFQKGDIAEGYSVSREKKESFPLTVTSAQKNPTAFYLCASREYGANYGYTFGSGTRLTVV.

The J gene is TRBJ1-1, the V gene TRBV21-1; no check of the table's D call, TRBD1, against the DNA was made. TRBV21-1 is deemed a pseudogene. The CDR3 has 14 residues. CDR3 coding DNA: TGTGCCAGCAGCACCTGGGCCGGGAACACTGAAGCTTTCTTT. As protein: CASSTWAGNTEAFF.

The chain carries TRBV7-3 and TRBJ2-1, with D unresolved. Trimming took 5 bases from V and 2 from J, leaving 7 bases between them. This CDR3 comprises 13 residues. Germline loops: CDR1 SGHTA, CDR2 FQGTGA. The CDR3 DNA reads TGTGCCAGCAGCCCCCAAACCTACAATGAGCAGTTCTTC. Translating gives CASSPQTYNEQFF.

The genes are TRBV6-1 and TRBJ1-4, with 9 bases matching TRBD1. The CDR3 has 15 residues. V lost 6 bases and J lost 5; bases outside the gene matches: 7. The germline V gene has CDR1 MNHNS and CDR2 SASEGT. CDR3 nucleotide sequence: TGTGCCAGCAGACCCTCCGGGACAGGGAATGAAAAACTGTTTTTT. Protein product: CASRPSGTGNEKLFF.

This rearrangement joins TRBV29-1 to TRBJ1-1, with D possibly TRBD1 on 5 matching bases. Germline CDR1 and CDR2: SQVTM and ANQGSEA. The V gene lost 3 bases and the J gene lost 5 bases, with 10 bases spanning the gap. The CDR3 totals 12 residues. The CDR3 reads CSVDPGGTEAFF. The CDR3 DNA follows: TGCAGCGTTGACCCGGGGGGGACTGAAGCTTTCTTT.

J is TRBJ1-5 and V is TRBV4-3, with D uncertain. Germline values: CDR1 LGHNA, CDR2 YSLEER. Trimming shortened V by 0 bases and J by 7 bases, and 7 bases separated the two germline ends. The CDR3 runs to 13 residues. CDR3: CASSQDLEQPQHF. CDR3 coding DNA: TGCGCCAGCAGCCAAGATCTGGAGCAGCCCCAGCATTTT.

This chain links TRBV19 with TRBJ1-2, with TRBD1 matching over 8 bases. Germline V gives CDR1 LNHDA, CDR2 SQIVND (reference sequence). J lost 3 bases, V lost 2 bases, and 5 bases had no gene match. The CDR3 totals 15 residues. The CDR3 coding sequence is TGTGCCAGTAGTATAATCAGGGGGCGCGACTATGGCTACACCTTC. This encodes CASSIIRGRDYGYTF.

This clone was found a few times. The CDR3 here is CSVGQQNIQYF. In nucleotides, the CDR3 is TGCAGCGTGGGACAGCAAAACATTCAGTACTTC. The V and J genes are TRBV29-1 and TRBJ2-4; 7 bases fit TRBD1. V shed 6 bases and J 5 bases; nucleotides not matched to a gene: 1. This CDR3 is 11 amino acids long. Per the germline V gene, CDR1 is SQVTM and CDR2 is ANQGSEA.

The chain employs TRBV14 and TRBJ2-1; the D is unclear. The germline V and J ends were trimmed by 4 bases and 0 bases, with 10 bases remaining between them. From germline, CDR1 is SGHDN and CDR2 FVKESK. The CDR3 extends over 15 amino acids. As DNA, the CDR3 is TGTGCCAGCAGCCCCTACCAAAGCTCCTACAATGAGCAGTTCTTC. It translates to CASSPYQSSYNEQFF. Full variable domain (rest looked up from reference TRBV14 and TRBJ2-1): EAGVTQFPSHSVIEKGQTVTLRCDPISGHDNLYWYRRVMGKEIKFLLHFVKESKQDESGMPNNRFLAERTGGTYSTLKVQPAELEDSGVYFCASSPYQSSYNEQFFGPGTRLTVL.

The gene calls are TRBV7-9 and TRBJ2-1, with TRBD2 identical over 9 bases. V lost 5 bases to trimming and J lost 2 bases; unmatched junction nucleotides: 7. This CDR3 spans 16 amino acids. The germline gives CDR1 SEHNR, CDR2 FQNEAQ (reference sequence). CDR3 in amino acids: CASSPPAGGTYNEQFF. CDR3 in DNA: TGTGCCAGCAGCCCACCCGCGGGAGGGACCTACAATGAGCAGTTCTTC.

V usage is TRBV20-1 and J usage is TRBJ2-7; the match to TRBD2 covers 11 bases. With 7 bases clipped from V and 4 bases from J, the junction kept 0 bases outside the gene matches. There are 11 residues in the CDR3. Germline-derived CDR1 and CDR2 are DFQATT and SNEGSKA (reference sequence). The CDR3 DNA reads TGCAGTGGACTAGCGGGATACGAGCAGTACTTC. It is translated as CSGLAGYEQYF.

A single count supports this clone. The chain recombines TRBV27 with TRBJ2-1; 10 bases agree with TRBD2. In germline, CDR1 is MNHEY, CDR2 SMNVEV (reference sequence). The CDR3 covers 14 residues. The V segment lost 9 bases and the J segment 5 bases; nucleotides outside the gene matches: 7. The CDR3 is CASTWTSGDNEQFF. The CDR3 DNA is TGTGCCAGTACGTGGACTAGCGGAGACAATGAGCAGTTCTTC.

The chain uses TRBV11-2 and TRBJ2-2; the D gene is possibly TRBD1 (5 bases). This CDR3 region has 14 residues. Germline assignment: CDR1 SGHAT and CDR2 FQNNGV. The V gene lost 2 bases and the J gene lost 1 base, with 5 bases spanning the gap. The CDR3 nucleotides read TGTGCCAGCAGCTTAACAGGGAACACCGGGGAGCTGTTTTTT. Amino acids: CASSLTGNTGELFF.

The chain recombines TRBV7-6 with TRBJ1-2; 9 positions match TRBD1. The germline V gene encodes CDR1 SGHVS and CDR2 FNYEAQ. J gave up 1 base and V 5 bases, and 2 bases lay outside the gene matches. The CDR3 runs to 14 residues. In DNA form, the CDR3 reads TGTGCCAGCAGCGGGACAGGGAGTAACTATGGCTACACCTTC. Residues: CASSGTGSNYGYTF.

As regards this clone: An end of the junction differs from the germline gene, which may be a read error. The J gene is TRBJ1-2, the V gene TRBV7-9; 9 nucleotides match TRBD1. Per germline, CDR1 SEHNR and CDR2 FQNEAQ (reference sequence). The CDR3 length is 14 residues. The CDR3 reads CSSSSDRGYYGYTF. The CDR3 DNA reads TGTTCCAGCAGCTCGGACAGGGGATACTATGGCTACACCTTC.

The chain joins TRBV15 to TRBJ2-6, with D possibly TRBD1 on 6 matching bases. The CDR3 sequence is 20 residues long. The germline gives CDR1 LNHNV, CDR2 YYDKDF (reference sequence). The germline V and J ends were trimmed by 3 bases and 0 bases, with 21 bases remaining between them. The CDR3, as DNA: TGTGCCACCAGCAGCCCCGCACAGGGCTCAGCTTACTCTGGGGCCAACGTCCTGACTTTC. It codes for CATSSPAQGSAYSGANVLTF.

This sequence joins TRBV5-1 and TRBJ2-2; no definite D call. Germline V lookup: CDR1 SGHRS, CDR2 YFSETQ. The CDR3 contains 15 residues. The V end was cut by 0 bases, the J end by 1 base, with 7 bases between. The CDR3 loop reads CASSLARLNTGELFF. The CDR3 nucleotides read TGCGCCAGCAGCTTGGCACGACTGAACACCGGGGAGCTGTTTTTT.

The CDR3 protein is CASSPAPGRTYEQYF. The DNA for the CDR3 is TGCGCCAGCAGCCCTGCCCCAGGGCGCACCTACGAGCAGTACTTC. V is TRBV4-1 and J is TRBJ2-7; a possible D gene is TRBD1 (5 bases). The germline V and J ends were trimmed by 4 bases and 2 bases, with 15 bases remaining between them. Germline V gives CDR1 MGHRA, CDR2 YSYEKL. The CDR3 loop spans 15 amino acids.

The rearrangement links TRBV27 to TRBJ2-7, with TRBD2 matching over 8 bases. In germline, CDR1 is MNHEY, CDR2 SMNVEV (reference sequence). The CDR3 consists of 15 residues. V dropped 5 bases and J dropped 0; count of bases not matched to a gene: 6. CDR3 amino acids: CASSPSGSLSYEQYF. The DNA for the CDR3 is TGTGCCAGCAGTCCTAGCGGGTCCCTCTCCTACGAGCAGTACTTC.

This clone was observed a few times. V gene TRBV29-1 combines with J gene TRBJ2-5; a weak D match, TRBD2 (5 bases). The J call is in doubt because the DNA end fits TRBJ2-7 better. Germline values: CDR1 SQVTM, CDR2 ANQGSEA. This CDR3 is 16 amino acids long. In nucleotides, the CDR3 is TGCAGCGTTACCCTCCTTCCCAGCGGAGGTTATTCCGAGCAGTACTTC. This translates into CSVTLLPSGGYSEQYF.

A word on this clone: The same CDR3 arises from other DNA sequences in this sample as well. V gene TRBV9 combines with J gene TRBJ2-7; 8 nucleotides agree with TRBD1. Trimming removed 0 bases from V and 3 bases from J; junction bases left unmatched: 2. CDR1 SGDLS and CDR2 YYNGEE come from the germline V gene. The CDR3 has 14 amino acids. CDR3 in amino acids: CASSVGTGIYEQYF. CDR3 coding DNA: TGTGCCAGCAGCGTAGGGACAGGGATCTACGAGCAGTACTTC.

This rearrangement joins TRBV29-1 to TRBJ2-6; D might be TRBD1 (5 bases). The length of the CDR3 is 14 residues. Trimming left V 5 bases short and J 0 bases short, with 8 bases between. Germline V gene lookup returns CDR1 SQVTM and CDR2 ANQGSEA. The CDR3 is CSVPTGSGANVLTF. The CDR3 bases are TGCAGCGTTCCTACAGGCTCTGGGGCCAACGTCCTGACTTTC.